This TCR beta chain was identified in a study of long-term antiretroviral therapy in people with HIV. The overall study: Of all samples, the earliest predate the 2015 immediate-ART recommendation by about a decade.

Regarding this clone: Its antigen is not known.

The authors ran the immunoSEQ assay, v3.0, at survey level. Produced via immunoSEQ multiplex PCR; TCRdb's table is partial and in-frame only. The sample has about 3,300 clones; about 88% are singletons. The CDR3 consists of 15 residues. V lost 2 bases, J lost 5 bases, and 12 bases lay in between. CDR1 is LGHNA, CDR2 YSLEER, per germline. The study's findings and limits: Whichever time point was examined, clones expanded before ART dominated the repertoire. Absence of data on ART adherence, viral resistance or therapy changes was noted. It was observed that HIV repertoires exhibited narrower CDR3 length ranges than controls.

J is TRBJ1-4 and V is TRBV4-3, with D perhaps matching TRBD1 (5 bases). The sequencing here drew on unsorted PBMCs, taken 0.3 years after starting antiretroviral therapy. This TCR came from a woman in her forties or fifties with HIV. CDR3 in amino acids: CASSQTGHRNEKLFF. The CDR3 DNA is TGCGCCAGCAGCCAAACAGGACACCGGAATGAAAAACTGTTTTTT.